This record concerns one TCR beta chain sequence. Its target is not known. This CDR3 spans 14 amino acids. Germline CDR1 LNHDA, CDR2 SQIVND (reference sequence). Germline trimming cut 3 bases from V and 5 bases from J; bases unmatched to any gene: 3. The sample is drawn from a study of T cells in localized non-small cell lung cancer. Study-wide findings and caveats: Sequencing involved a lone tumor region, leaving heterogeneity possible. There was higher T cell clonality in uninvolved adjacent lung than in tumor, and it was highest there.

Profiling relied on immunoSEQ multiplex PCR, and the TCRdb table lists in-frame clones only, not all of them. This sample has around 34,000 clones, with 93% found just once. The starting material was peripheral blood, obtained before any cancer treatment. V usage is TRBV19 and J usage is TRBJ1-4, with 7 bases aligning to TRBD1. This clonotype was obtained from a female donor older than 55 with stage I lung adenocarcinoma. CDR3 bases: TGTGCCAGTAGTATCACAGGGGTAAATGAAAAACTGTTTTTT. Encoded protein: CASSITGVNEKLFF.